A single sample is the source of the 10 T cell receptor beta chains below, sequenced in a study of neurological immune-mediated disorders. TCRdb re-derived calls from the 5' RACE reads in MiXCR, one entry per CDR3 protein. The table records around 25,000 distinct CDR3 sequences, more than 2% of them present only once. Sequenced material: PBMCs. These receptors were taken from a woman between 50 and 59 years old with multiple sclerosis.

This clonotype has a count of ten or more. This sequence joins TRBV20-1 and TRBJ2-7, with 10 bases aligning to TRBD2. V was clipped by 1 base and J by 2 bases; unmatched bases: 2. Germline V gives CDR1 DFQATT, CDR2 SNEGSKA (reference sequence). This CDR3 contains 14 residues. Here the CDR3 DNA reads TGCAGTGCTAGAGCGCTAGCGGGAGCCTACGAGCAGTACTTC. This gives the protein CSARALAGAYEQYF.

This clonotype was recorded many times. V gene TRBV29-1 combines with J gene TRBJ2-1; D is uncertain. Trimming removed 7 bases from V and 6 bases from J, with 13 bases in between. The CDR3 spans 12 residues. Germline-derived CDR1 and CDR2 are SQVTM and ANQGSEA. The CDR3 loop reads CSGGPTFNEQFF. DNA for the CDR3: TGCAGCGGTGGACCTACGTTCAATGAGCAGTTCTTC.

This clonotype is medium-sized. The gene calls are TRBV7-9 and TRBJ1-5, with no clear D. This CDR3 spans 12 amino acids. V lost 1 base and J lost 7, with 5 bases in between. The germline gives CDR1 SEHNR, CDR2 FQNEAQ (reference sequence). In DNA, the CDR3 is TGTGCCAGCAGCTTAGTTGGACAGCCCCAGCATTTT. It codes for CASSLVGQPQHF.

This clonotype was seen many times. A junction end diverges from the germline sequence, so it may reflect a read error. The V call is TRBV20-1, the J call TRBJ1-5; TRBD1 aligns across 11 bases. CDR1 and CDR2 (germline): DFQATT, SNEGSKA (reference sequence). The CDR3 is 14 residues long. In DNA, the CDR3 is TGCAGTGCGGGGGGACAGGGGGTCGTTCAGCCCCAGAATTTT. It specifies CSAGGQGVVQPQNF.

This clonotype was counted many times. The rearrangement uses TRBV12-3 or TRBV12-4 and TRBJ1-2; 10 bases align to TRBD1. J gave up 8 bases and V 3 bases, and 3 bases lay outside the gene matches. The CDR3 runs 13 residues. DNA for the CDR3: TGTGCCAGCAGTTTGGGGGACAGGGGAGGCTACACCTTC. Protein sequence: CASSLGDRGGYTF.

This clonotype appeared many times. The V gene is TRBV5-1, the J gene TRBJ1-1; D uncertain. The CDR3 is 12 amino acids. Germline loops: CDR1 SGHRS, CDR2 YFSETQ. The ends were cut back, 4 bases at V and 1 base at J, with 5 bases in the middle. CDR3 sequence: CASSPGNTEAFF. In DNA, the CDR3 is TGCGCCAGCAGCCCAGGGAACACTGAAGCTTTCTTT.

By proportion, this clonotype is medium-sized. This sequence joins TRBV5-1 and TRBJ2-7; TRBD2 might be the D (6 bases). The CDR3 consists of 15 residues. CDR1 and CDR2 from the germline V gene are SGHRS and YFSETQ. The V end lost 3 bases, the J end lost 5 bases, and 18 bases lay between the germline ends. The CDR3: CASSSDGQLANEQYF. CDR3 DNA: TGCGCCAGCAGCTCAGACGGGCAACTAGCTAACGAGCAGTACTTC.

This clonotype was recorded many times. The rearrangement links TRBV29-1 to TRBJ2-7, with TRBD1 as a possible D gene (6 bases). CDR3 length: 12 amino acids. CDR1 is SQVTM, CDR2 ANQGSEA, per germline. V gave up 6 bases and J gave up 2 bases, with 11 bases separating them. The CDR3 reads CSVIQGAYEQYF. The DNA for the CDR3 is TGCAGCGTGATACAGGGAGCCTACGAGCAGTACTTC.

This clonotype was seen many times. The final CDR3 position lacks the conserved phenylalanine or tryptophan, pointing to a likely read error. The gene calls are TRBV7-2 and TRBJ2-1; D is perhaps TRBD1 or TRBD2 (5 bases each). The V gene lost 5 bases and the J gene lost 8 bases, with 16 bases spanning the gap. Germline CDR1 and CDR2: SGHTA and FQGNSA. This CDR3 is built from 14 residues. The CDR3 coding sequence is TGTGCCAGCAGCACGGGACCCTGGGGCGATGAGCAGTTCTGC. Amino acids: CASSTGPWGDEQFC.

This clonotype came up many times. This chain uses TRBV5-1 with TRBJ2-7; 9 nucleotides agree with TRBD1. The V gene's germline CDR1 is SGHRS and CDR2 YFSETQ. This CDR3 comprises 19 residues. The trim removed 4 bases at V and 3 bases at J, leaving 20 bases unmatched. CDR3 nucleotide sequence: TGCGCCAGCAGCCGATCGACAAACAGGGGACAGGGCTCGGACTACGAGCAGTACTTC. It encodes CASSRSTNRGQGSDYEQYF.